What follows describes a single TCR beta chain. What it recognizes is unknown. The junction does not match germline at one end; this may be a read error. Amplification of TCR beta CDR3 regions used RNA as the template. HTBI primers were employed in a first-round RT-PCR of the TCR CDR3. MiXCR was run by TCRdb on the multiplex PCR reads, yielding one entry per CDR3 protein. There are roughly 580,000 distinct CDR3 sequences in the sample; approximately 44% occur only once, and 8.2% lies in the top ten. The data are from a study of T cells in Graves' hyperthyroidism and ophthalmopathy. Study-wide results and limits: Researchers report that a 13 V-J model separated ophthalmopathy from stable hyperthyroidism.

Diagnoses rested on clinical symptoms, serum thyroxine and TRAb, thyroid ultrasound and orbital computed tomography. The CDR3 length is 14 residues. Germline V gene lookup returns CDR1 ENHRY and CDR2 SYGVKD. The receptor was derived from a woman in her late teens or twenties with Graves' hyperthyroidism. Sequencing was done on a sample of peripheral blood or thyroid tissue (not recorded which). This chain joins TRBV10-3 and TRBJ2-7; D gene unclear. The CDR3 loop reads CASSLRVTNYEQYF. In DNA form, the CDR3 reads TGTGCCAGCAGTCTACGGGTCACGAACTACGAGCAGTACTTC.